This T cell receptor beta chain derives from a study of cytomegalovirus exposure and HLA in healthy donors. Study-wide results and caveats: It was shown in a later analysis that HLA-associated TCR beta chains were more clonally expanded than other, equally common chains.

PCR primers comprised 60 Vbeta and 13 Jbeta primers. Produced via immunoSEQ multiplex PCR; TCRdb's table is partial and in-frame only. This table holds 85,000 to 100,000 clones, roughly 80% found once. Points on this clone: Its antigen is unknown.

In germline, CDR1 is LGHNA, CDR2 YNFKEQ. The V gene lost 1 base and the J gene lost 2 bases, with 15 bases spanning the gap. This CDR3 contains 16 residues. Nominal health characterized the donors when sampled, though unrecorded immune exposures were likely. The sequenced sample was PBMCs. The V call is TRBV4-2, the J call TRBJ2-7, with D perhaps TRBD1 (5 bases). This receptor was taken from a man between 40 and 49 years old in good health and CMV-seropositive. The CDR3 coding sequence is TGTGCCAGCAGCCAAGTTACCGACAGTCAAGCCTACGAGCAGTACTTC. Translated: CASSQVTDSQAYEQYF.